The 15 T cell receptor beta chains given below trace back to one sample, sequenced in a study of blood T cell repertoires in COVID-19 (dated by TCRdb to about 2020). The library relied on the immunoSEQ multiplex PCR assay. TCRdb obtained this table from immuneACCESS and retained in-frame rearrangements with V and J assigned. These tables miss some clones; where compared with another copy, unresolved V genes account for less than half of the shortfall, and the remainder is unexplained. Within this sample are 400,000 to 550,000 clones, with about 89% of them counted one time only. The ten most abundant clones make up approximately 4.3% of the sample. Sequenced material: peripheral blood. All receptors come from a woman in her twenties or thirties with acute or convalescent COVID-19.

V gene TRBV13 combines with J gene TRBJ2-3; 9 bases are a match to TRBD2. Looked up from germline, CDR1 is PRHDT and CDR2 is FYEKMQ (reference sequence). CDR3 length: 16 residues. The J segment lost 2 bases and the V segment lost 4 bases, leaving 7 bases of the junction unmatched. CDR3 nucleotide sequence: TGTGCCAGCAGCTCCCTAGCGGGGCCTTCCACAGATACGCAGTATTTT. As protein: CASSSLAGPSTDTQYF.

The V and J genes are TRBV6-5 and TRBJ2-1; 7 positions match TRBD1. Germline CDR1 reads MNHEY; CDR2 reads SVGAGI. The CDR3 totals 16 residues. V dropped 2 bases and J dropped 4; count of bases not matched to a gene: 8. CDR3 bases: TGTGCCAGCAGTTACACTACCGGGACAGAATACAATGAGCAGTTCTTC. Protein sequence: CASSYTTGTEYNEQFF.

In this sample, this clone turned up once. J is TRBJ1-3 and V is TRBV5-6; TRBD1 matches at 8 bases. The trim removed 3 bases at V and 0 bases at J, leaving 8 bases unmatched. Germline V CDR1 and CDR2: SGHDT, YYEEEE. The CDR3 contains 17 residues. The CDR3 here is CASSYRTGFRSGNTIYF. As DNA, the CDR3 is TGTGCCAGCAGCTACAGGACAGGGTTCCGCTCTGGAAACACCATATATTTT.

The V and J genes are TRBV3-1 (or the pseudogene TRBV3-2) and TRBJ2-7; 8 nucleotides line up with TRBD1. The germline V gene has CDR1 LGHDT and CDR2 YNNKEL (reference sequence). This CDR3 is 15 amino acids long. V was clipped by 1 base and J by 2 bases; unmatched bases: 4. CDR3 nucleotides: TGTGCCAGCAGCCAAGGACAGGGGTTAACCTACGAGCAGTACTTC. It encodes CASSQGQGLTYEQYF.

The chain is built from TRBV5-1 and TRBJ2-3, with 9 bases matching TRBD2. The CDR3 loop spans 15 amino acids. Germline-derived CDR1 and CDR2 are SGHRS and YFSETQ. J was trimmed by 4 bases and V by 0 bases; bases with no gene match: 3. Here the CDR3 DNA reads TGCGCCAGCAGCTTGGTGGCGGGGGGGCCAGATACGCAGTATTTT. Translating it yields CASSLVAGGPDTQYF.

This chain joins TRBV7-3 and TRBJ2-1; D is possibly TRBD2 (5 bases). The V and J ends lost 1 base and 4 bases respectively, with 11 bases between them. This CDR3 has 15 residues. Germline lookup yields CDR1 SGHTA and CDR2 FQGTGA. CDR3 sequence: CASSLRGPPYNEQFF. CDR3 nucleotides: TGTGCCAGCAGCTTAAGAGGGCCCCCTTACAATGAGCAGTTCTTC. The variable domain in full, completed from reference TRBV7-3 and TRBJ2-1, reads GAGVSQTPSNKVTEKGKYVELRCDPISGHTALYWYRQSLGQGPEFLIYFQGTGAADDSGLPNDRFFAVRPEGSVSTLKIQRTERGDSAVYLCASSLRGPPYNEQFFGPGTRLTVL.

The chain couples TRBV6-1 to TRBJ1-1; D perhaps matches TRBD1 (6 bases). This CDR3 has 15 amino acids. V lost 3 bases, J lost 6 bases, and 17 bases lay in between. Germline V gene data show CDR1 as MNHNS and CDR2 as SASEGT. The chain's CDR3 is CASSDPQGLNAEAFF. CDR3 coding DNA: TGTGCCAGCAGTGACCCACAGGGACTAAACGCTGAAGCTTTCTTT.

V usage is TRBV5-5 and J usage is TRBJ1-5; no definite D call. Trimming pared 1 base from V and 4 bases from J, leaving 12 bases between. CDR1 and CDR2 from the germline V gene are SGHKS and YYEKEE (reference sequence). This CDR3 is 15 amino acids long. In nucleotides, the CDR3 is TGTGCCAGCAGCTTGTCGGTCGGACTGAATCAGCCCCAGCATTTT. This translates into CASSLSVGLNQPQHF.

This clone was recorded once. The chain couples TRBV28 to TRBJ1-1; no firm D call. Germline CDR1 is MDHEN and CDR2 is SYDVKM. V lost 3 bases to trimming and J lost 0 bases, with 8 bases between them. There are 14 residues in the CDR3. The chain's CDR3 is CASSLEQMNTEAFF. The CDR3 DNA sequence: TGTGCCAGCAGTTTGGAACAGATGAACACTGAAGCTTTCTTT.

The rearrangement joins TRBV5-6 to TRBJ1-2; D is perhaps TRBD1 (5 bases). V was shortened by 3 bases and J by 4 bases, with 13 bases between the two germline ends. CDR3 length equals 14 residues. Germline V gene sequence: CDR1 SGHDT, CDR2 YYEEEE. CDR3 residues: CASSSDRKLYGYTF. Written as DNA, the CDR3 is TGTGCCAGCAGCTCTGACAGAAAACTCTATGGCTACACCTTC.

The chain has TRBV19 and TRBJ1-4, with D possibly TRBD1 on 6 matching bases. V was cut by 4 bases and J by 6 bases, with 12 bases left in between. The V gene's germline CDR1 is LNHDA and CDR2 SQIVND (reference sequence). The CDR3 is made up of 14 amino acids. CDR3 sequence: CASSTGDTDEKLFF. The CDR3 DNA reads as TGTGCCAGTAGTACCGGGGACACGGATGAAAAACTGTTTTTT.

CDR3 residues: CASSLRGMNEKLFF. CDR3 nucleotide sequence: TGTGCCAGCAGTCTTCGGGGGATGAATGAAAAACTGTTTTTT. The J gene is TRBJ1-4, the V gene TRBV6-5, with D maybe TRBD1 (5 bases). The CDR3 has 14 amino acids. Germline lookup yields CDR1 MNHEY and CDR2 SVGAGI. The ends were cut back, 5 bases at V and 5 bases at J, with 12 bases in the middle.

The J gene is TRBJ1-5, the V gene TRBV15; 10 bases fit TRBD1. V was pared by 3 bases and J by 3 bases, with 2 bases of the junction left unmatched. Germline V lookup: CDR1 LNHNV, CDR2 YYDKDF (reference sequence). The CDR3 is made up of 15 amino acids. The CDR3 nucleotides read TGTGCCACCAGCAGGGGGACAGGGGTCAATCAGCCCCAGCATTTT. This translates into CATSRGTGVNQPQHF.

This chain joins TRBV12-5 and TRBJ2-1; possible D gene TRBD2, 5 bases. Trimming took 5 bases from V and 12 from J, leaving 14 bases between them. Germline-derived CDR1 and CDR2 are LGHNT and FRNRAP. The CDR3 contains 12 residues. The CDR3 sequence is CASGDLGLGQFF. The CDR3 coding sequence is TGTGCTAGTGGTGATTTAGGACTGGGGCAGTTCTTC.

This chain links TRBV10-3 with TRBJ2-5; no clear D gene. The germline V gene has CDR1 ENHRY and CDR2 SYGVKD. V was trimmed by 4 bases and J by 2 bases, leaving 5 bases between them. The CDR3 spans 12 residues. The CDR3 is CAISGEQETQYF. In DNA form, the CDR3 reads TGTGCCATCAGTGGAGAACAAGAGACCCAGTACTTC.